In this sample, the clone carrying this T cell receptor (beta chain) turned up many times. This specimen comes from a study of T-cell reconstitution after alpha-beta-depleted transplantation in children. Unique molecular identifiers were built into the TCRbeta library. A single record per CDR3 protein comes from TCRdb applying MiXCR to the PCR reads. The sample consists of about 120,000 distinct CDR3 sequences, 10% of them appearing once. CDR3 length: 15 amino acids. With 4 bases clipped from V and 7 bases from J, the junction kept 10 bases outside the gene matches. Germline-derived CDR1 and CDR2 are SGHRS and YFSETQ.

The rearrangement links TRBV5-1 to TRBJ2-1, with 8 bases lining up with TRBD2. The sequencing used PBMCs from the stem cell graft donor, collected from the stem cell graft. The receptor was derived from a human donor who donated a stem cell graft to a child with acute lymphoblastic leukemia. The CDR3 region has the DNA TGCGCCAGCAGCCCAGCGGGGGCCAAGGGGAATGAGCAGTTCTTC. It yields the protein CASSPAGAKGNEQFF.